This T cell receptor (beta chain) originates from a study of blood T cells in healthy people across ages. Findings and limits, study-wide: A strong correlation was found between TCR beta diversity and the percentage of naive T cells.

The authors isolated at least 7 million PBMCs per sample. Germline CDR1 is SGDLS and CDR2 is YYNGEE. The V end was cut by 2 bases, the J end by 5 bases, with 11 bases between. There are 15 residues in the CDR3. Notes on this clonotype: Its antigen remains unknown.

It was with a sample-barcoded 5' primer and a J-beta primer mix that a second PCR of roughly 6 to 11 cycles was run. TCRdb redid the calling of the 5' RACE reads with MiXCR, one entry per CDR3 protein. The table records 850,000 to 1,000,000 distinct CDR3 sequences, roughly 50% of them present only once. The chain joins TRBV9 to TRBJ1-6, with D maybe TRBD1 (5 bases). The sequence was obtained from a man aged 25-45 years in good health. The source material was blood. Here the CDR3 DNA reads TGTGCCAGCAGCGTCGGGGGTCACCATAATTCACCCCTCCACTTT. This gives the protein CASSVGGHHNSPLHF.